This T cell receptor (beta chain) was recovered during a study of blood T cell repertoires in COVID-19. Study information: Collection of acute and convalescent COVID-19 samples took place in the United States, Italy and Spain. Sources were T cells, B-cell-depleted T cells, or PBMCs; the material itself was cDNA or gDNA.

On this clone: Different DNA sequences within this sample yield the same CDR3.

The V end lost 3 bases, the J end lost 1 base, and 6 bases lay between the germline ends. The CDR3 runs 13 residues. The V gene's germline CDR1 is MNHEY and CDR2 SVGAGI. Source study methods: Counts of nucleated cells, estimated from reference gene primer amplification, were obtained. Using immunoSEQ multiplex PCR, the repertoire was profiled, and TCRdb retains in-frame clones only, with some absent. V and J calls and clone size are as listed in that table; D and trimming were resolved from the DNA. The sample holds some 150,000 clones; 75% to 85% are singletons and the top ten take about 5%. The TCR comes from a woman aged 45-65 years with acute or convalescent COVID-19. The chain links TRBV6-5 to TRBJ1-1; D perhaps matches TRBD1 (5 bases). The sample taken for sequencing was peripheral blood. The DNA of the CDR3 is TGTGCCAGCAGTTATCAGGGGAACACTGAAGCTTTCTTT. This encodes CASSYQGNTEAFF.